Sequencing of this T cell receptor beta chain was carried out in a study of PD-L1 blockade in urothelial cancer. Across the whole study: Men with urothelial cancer arising in the bladder made up about 85% of the roughly 30 patients.

Germline V gives CDR1 MDHEN, CDR2 SYDVKM. V lost 3 bases and J lost 0; bases outside the gene matches: 11. This CDR3 has 18 amino acids. Indicated time point: peripheral blood 6 weeks after treatment start. Generated by immunoSEQ multiplex PCR, the TCRdb table keeps only in-frame clones and is missing some. The table lists under 55,000 clones, roughly four fifths of them singletons, with under 15% in the top ten. The rearrangement links TRBV28 to TRBJ2-3; 8 bases fit TRBD2. The sequence derives from a man in his fifties or sixties with urothelial cancer. The sample was PBMCs, taken around atezolizumab (anti-PD-L1) treatment. CDR3 protein: CASSFESSGLTSTDTQYF. CDR3 in DNA: TGTGCCAGCAGTTTTGAATCTAGCGGGTTGACTAGCACAGATACGCAGTATTTT.